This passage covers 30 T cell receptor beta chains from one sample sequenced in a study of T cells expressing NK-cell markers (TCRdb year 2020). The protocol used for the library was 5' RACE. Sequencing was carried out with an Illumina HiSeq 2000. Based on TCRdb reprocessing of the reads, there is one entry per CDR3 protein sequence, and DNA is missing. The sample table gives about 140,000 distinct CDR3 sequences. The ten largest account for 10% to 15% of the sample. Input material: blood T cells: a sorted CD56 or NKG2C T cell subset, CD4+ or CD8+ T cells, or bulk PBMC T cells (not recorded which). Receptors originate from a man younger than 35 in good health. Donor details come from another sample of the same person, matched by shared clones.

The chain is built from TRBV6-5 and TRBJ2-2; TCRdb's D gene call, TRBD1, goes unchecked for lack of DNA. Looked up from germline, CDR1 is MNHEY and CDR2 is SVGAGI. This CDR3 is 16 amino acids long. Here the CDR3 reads CASSYSSGRGRGELFF.

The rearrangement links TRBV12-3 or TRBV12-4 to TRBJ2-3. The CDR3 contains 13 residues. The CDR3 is CASSFQDTDTQYF.

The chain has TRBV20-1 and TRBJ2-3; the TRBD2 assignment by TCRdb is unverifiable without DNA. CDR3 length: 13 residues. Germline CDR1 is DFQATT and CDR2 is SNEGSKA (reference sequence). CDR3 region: CSASGRGGDTQYF.

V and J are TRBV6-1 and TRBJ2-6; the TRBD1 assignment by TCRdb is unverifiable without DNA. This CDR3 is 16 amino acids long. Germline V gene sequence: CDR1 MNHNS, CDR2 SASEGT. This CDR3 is CASFPLGGGGANVLTF.

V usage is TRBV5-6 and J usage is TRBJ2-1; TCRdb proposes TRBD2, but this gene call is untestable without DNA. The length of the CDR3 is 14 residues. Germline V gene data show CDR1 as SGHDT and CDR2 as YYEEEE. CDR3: CASSLGLAMVEQFF.

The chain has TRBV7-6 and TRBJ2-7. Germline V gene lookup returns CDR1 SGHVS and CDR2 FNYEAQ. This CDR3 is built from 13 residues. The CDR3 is CASSPTPAYEQYF.

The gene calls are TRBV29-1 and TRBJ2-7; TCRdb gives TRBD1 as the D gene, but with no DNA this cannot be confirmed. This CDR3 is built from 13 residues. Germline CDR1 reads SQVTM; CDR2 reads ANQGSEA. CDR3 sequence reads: CSISGDRLYEQYF.

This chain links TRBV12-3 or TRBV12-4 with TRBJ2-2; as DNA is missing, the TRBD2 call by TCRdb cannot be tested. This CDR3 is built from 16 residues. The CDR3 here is CASSSYSGRFTGELFF.

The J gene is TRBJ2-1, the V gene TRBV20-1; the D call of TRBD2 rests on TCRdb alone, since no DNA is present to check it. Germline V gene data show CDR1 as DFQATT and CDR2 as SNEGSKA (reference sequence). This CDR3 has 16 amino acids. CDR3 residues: CSARDGVASARYEQFF.

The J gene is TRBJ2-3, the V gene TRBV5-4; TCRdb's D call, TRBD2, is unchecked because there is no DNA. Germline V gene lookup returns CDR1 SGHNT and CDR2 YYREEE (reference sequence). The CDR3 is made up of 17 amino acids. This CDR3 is CASSLIPSGGYTDTQYF.

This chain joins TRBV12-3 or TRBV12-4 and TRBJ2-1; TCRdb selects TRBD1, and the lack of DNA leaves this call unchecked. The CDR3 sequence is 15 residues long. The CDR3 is CASSPRLGLVDEQFF.

The CDR3 protein is CASRSSTDRDTQYF. J is TRBJ2-3 and V is TRBV7-9. The CDR3 is 14 residues long. Germline V lookup: CDR1 SEHNR, CDR2 FQNEAQ (reference sequence).

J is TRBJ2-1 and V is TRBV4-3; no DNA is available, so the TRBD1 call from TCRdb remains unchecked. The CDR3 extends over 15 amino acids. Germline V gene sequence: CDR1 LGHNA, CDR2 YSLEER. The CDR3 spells CASSPAPAGKDEQFF.

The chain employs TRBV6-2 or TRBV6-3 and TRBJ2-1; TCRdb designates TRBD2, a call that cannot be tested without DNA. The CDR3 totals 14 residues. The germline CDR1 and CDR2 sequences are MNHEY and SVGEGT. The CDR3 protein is CASSSGPRPNEQFF.

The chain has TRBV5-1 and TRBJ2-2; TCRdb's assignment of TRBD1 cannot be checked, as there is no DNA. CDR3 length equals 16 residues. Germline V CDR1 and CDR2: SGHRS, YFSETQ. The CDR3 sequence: CASSLGRTGDTGELFF.

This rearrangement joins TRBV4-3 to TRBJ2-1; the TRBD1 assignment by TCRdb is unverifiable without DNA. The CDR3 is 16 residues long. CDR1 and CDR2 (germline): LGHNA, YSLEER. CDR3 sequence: CASSQDANDRGTEQFF.

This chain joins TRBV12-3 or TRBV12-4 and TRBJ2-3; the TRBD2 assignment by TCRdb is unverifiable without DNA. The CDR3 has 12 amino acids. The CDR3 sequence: CASSLGLAGQYF.

CDR3 protein: CASSQGVNTGHLHTF. The chain carries TRBV4-1 and TRBJ1-2; the D call of TRBD1 rests on TCRdb alone, since no DNA is present to check it. This CDR3 has 15 residues. Germline-derived CDR1 and CDR2 are MGHRA and YSYEKL.

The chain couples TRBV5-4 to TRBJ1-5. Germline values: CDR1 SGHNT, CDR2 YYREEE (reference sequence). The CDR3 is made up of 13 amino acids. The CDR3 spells CASSWGGTGPQHF.

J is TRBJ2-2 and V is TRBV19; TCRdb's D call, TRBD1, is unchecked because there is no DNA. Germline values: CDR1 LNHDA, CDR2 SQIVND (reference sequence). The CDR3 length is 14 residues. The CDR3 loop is CASTGQGWSGELFF.

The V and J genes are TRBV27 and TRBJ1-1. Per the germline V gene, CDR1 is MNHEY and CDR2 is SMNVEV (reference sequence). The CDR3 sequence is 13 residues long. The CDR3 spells CASSLQAGGEAFF.

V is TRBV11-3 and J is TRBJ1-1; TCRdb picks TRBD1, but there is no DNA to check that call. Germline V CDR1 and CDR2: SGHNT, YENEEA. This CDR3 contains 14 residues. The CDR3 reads CASSLPTGDTEAFF.

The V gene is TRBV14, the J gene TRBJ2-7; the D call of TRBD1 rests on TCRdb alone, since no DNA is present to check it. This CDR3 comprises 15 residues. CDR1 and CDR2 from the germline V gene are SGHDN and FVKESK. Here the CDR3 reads CASRQSAGVSYEQYF.

CDR3 protein: CASSYPPEGGTYNEQFF. The chain combines TRBV5-1 with TRBJ2-1; no DNA is available, so the TRBD1 call from TCRdb remains unchecked. The CDR3 covers 17 residues. Germline CDR1 and CDR2: SGHRS and YFSETQ. Variable domain in full (rest from reference TRBV5-1 and TRBJ2-1): KAGVTQTPRYLIKTRGQQVTLSCSPISGHRSVSWYQQTPGQGLQFLFEYFSETQRNKGNFPGRFSGRQFSNSRSEMNVSTLELGDSALYLCASSYPPEGGTYNEQFFGPGTRLTVL.

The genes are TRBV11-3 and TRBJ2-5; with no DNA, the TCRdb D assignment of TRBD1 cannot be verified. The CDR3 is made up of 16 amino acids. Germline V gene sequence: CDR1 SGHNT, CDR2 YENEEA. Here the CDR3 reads CASSSRGGAGQETQYF.

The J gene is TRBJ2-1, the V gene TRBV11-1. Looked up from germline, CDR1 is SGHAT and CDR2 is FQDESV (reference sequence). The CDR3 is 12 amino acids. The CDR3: CASSFFNGEQFF.

The CDR3 protein is CAISESGTGVYEQYF. The chain couples TRBV10-3 to TRBJ2-7; TCRdb lists TRBD1, though no DNA is available to test this call. This CDR3 is built from 15 residues. Per germline, CDR1 ENHRY and CDR2 SYGVKD.

CDR3 loop: CASSKYMTSYEQYF. V usage is TRBV12-3 or TRBV12-4 and J usage is TRBJ2-7. CDR3 length: 14 residues.

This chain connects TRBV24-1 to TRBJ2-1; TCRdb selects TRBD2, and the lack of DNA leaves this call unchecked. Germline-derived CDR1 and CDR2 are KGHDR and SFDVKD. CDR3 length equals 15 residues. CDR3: CATSDRTSVNNEQFF.

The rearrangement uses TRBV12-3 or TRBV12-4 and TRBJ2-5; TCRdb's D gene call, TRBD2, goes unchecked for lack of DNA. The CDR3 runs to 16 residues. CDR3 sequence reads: CASSPPVGGPQETQYF.